The clone carrying this TCR beta chain was seen repeatedly, ten times or more. Its antigen is currently unknown. The sample is drawn from a study of response to subunit inactivated influenza vaccine. Germline V gene lookup returns CDR1 LNHNV and CDR2 YYDKDF (reference sequence). The V end lost 5 bases, the J end lost 7 bases, and 12 bases lay between the germline ends. The CDR3 consists of 12 residues. In TCRdb, the RT-PCR reads were re-called with MiXCR into one record per CDR3 protein. The sample consists of a few hundred thousand distinct CDR3 sequences, around 13% of them appearing once. Regarding the study as a whole: With each seasonal influenza vaccination, the authors suggested, few new T cells are recruited.

This chain joins TRBV15 and TRBJ2-7; D is uncertain. Specimen: PBMCs from blood, collected approximately 12 days after vaccination. This clonotype originated in a man in his forties or fifties who received an inactivated influenza vaccine. CDR3 loop: CATSWLEGEQYF. DNA of the CDR3: TGTGCCACCAGCTGGCTGGAAGGGGAGCAGTACTTC.